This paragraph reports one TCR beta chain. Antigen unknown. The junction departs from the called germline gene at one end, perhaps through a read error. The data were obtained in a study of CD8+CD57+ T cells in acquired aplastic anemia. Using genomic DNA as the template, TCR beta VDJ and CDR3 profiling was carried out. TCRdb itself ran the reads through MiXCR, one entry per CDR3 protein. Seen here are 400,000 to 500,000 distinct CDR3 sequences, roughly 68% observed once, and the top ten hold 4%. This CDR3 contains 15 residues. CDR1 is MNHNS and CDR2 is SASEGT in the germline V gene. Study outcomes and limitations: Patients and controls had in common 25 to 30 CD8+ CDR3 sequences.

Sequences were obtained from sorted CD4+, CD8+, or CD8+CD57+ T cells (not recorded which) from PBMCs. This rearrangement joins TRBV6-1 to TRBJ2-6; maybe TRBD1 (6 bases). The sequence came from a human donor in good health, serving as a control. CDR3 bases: TGTGCCAGCAGTGCGGCGGTACAGGGCGCCAACGCGCAGAATTTC. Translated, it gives CASSAAVQGANAQNF.